This T cell receptor (beta chain) stems from a study of shared clonotypes between healthy human individuals. TCRdb keeps only in-frame clones here, not all; method: immunoSEQ multiplex PCR. The sample lists about 1 million clones, more than 60% seen once, with about 1.5% in the top ten. Study conclusions and caveats: A reduction in generation probabilities was seen for non-shared clonotypes relative to those shared by all four donors. Naive subsets generally had larger estimated richness than memory subsets.

This clone was seen a handful of times. Its antigen is undetermined. Germline V gene lookup returns CDR1 SGDLS and CDR2 YYNGEE. The germline V and J ends were trimmed by 4 bases and 3 bases, with 9 bases remaining between them. The CDR3 sequence is 13 residues long. The clonotype comes from a man between 18 and 35 years old in good health. This chain joins TRBV9 and TRBJ2-3; D not resolved. Sequencing was carried out using memory CD4+ T cells sorted from blood. Subset given: CD45RA-negative fraction. In DNA, the CDR3 is TGTGCCAGCAGCCTTGGGGTAACAGATACGCAGTATTTT. Amino acid sequence: CASSLGVTDTQYF.